The clone carrying this TCR beta chain came up once. Antigen: not known. A sample-barcoded 5' primer and a J-beta primer mix were used in a second PCR of roughly 7 to 11 cycles. Each CDR3 protein is one row after TCRdb ran MiXCR on the 5' RACE reads. The sample consists of 540,000 or so distinct CDR3 sequences, roughly 43% of them appearing once. This entry is derived from a study of blood T cells in healthy people across ages. V was clipped by 5 bases and J by 0 bases; unmatched bases: 7. Per germline, CDR1 MNHEY and CDR2 SMNVEV (reference sequence). The CDR3 is 15 residues long. General observations from the study: Older age went with lower TCR beta diversity per million T cells, in a roughly linear way.

The sequence was obtained from a man older than 75 in good health. The chain is built from TRBV27 and TRBJ2-7, with TRBD1 identical over 7 bases. The source material was blood. The CDR3 sequence: CASSTLQGSSYEQYF. As DNA, the CDR3 is TGTGCCAGCAGTACGTTACAGGGGAGCTCCTACGAGCAGTACTTC.